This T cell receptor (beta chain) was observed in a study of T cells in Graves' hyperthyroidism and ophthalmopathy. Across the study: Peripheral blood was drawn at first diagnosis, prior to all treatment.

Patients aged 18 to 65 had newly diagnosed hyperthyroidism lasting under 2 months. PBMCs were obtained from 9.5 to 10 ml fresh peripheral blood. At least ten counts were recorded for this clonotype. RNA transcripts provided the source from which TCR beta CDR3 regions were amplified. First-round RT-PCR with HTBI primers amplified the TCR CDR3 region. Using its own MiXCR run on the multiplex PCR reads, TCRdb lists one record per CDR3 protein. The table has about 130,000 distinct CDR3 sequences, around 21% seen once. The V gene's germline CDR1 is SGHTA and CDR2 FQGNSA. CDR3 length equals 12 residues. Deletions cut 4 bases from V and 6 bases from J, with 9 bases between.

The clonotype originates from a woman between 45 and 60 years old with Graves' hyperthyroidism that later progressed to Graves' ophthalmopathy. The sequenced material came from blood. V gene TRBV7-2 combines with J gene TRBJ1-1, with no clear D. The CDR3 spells CASSYDKPEAFF. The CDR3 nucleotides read TGTGCCAGCAGCTACGACAAACCTGAAGCTTTCTTT.